A selection of T cell receptor beta chains follows, all from one sample in a study of long-term antiretroviral therapy in people with HIV. Sequenced by immunoSEQ multiplex PCR; TCRdb stores in-frame clones only, minus some. The sample lists tens of thousands of clones, roughly 84% occurring once. This specimen was unsorted PBMCs, taken around 2.8 years after starting antiretroviral therapy. Every receptor here comes from a man in his thirties or forties with HIV. The CDR3 runs from the conserved cysteine through the conserved F or W. A D gene is named only where the DNA matches it firmly. The size entry is marked missing in some rows and otherwise reads once, few, many or a size class.

CASSPPGFTEAFF,TGTGCCAGCAGCCCCCCAGGGTTCACTGAAGCTTTCTTT,NA,once,TRBJ1-1,TRBV7-9
CASSVSLAGYNEQFF,TGTGCCAGCAGTGTGTCTCTAGCGGGATACAATGAGCAGTTCTTC,TRBD2,NA,TRBJ2-1,TRBV2
CASSLIAGGLTDTQYF,TGTGCCAGCAGTTTAATAGCGGGAGGGTTGACAGATACGCAGTATTTT,TRBD2,NA,TRBJ2-3,TRBV27
CASSSLYEQYF,TGTGCCAGCAGCTCCCTCTACGAGCAGTACTTC,NA,NA,TRBJ2-7,TRBV5-4
CASSGEFVSGNTIYF,TGTGCCAGCAGTGGAGAATTTGTCTCTGGAAACACCATATATTTT,NA,NA,TRBJ1-3,TRBV28
CASRDVVFEQYF,TGTGCCAGCAGAGACGTTGTCTTTGAGCAGTACTTC,NA,NA,TRBJ2-7,TRBV28
CASSFGTGGNEQFF,TGTGCCAGCAGTTTCGGGACAGGGGGGAATGAGCAGTTCTTC,TRBD1,NA,TRBJ2-1,TRBV6-6
CASSLRGLLADGGELFF,TGTGCCAGCAGCTTAAGGGGACTTTTGGCCGATGGAGGGGAGCTGTTTTTT,NA,NA,TRBJ2-2,TRBV11-1
CASSPPHGSRGGEQFF,TGTGCCAGCAGCCCGCCCCACGGTTCGCGGGGGGGTGAGCAGTTCTTC,TRBD2,NA,TRBJ2-1,TRBV7-9
CASSPELPGGYTF,TGCGCCAGCAGCCCCGAACTGCCCGGTGGCTACACCTTC,NA,once,TRBJ1-2,TRBV5-1
CASSARTPGQGAYEQYF,TGTGCCAGCAGTGCCCGAACCCCGGGACAGGGCGCCTACGAGCAGTACTTC,TRBD1,NA,TRBJ2-7,TRBV6-1
CASSPNTASGNTIYF,TGTGCCAGCAGTCCAAACACCGCCTCTGGAAACACCATATATTTT,NA,NA,TRBJ1-3,TRBV6-6
CASSPYRFRDRGPGELFF,TGTGCCAGCTCACCCTATCGATTCCGGGACAGGGGGCCCGGGGAGCTGTTTTTT,TRBD1,NA,TRBJ2-2,TRBV18
CASSLGDEETQYF,TGTGCCAGCAGCTTAGGGGACGAGGAGACCCAGTACTTC,NA,once,TRBJ2-5,TRBV7-9
CAWRPFGRDLRSSYEQYF,TGTGCCTGGAGACCTTTCGGGCGAGACCTAAGGAGCTCCTACGAGCAGTACTTC,NA,NA,TRBJ2-7,TRBV30
CASSPGTSGGKVEQFF,TGTGCCAGCAGTCCCGGGACTAGCGGGGGGAAAGTTGAGCAGTTCTTC,TRBD2,NA,TRBJ2-1,TRBV6-4
CASSLDRGGTEAFF,TGCGCCAGCAGCTTGGACAGGGGGGGCACTGAAGCTTTCTTT,TRBD1,NA,TRBJ1-1,TRBV5-1
CASSLQRQATNEKLFF,TGCGCCAGCAGCTTGCAACGACAGGCAACTAATGAAAAACTGTTTTTT,NA,NA,TRBJ1-4,TRBV5-1
CASSQDLAGGPDTQYF,TGCGCCAGCAGCCAAGATCTAGCGGGAGGGCCAGATACGCAGTATTTT,TRBD2,NA,TRBJ2-3,TRBV4-3
CASSPRTRPGETQYF,TGTGCCAGCAGCCCTCGGACACGGCCGGGGGAGACCCAGTACTTC,NA,NA,TRBJ2-5,TRBV11-2
CASSIGGGYNEQFF,TGTGCCAGTAGTATAGGGGGGGGCTACAATGAGCAGTTCTTC,TRBD2,once,TRBJ2-1,TRBV19
CASSEGLTHNEQFF,TGCGCCAGCAGTGAAGGACTAACCCACAATGAGCAGTTCTTC,NA,NA,TRBJ2-1,TRBV10-1
CAWSPEEYGYTF,TGTGCCTGGAGTCCAGAAGAGTATGGCTACACCTTC,NA,NA,TRBJ1-2,TRBV30
CAWTRDTTYNEQFF,TGTGCCTGGACCCGGGACACCACCTACAATGAGCAGTTCTTC,NA,NA,TRBJ2-1,TRBV30
CASYRHGVYEQYF,TGTGCCAGCTATAGACATGGAGTATACGAGCAGTACTTC,NA,NA,TRBJ2-7,TRBV7-6
CSAGQGVFNTEAFF,TGCAGCGCTGGACAGGGGGTTTTCAACACTGAAGCTTTCTTT,TRBD1,NA,TRBJ1-1,TRBV29-1
CASSQGPGQGVNTEAFF,TGTGCCAGCAGCCAAGGCCCGGGACAGGGGGTGAACACTGAAGCTTTCTTT,TRBD1,few,TRBJ1-1,TRBV27
CASSTYGEQYF,TGTGCCAGCAGTACCTACGGCGAGCAGTACTTC,NA,few,TRBJ2-7,TRBV27
CSARVGTGQFF,TGCAGTGCTAGAGTGGGCACGGGGCAGTTCTTC,NA,NA,TRBJ2-1,TRBV20-1
CASSMPRGELFF,TGTGCCAGCAGCATGCCTCGAGGGGAGCTGTTTTTT,NA,NA,TRBJ2-2,TRBV5-6
CAVTSGSNEQFF,TGTGCTGTCACTAGCGGGAGTAATGAGCAGTTCTTC,TRBD2,few,TRBJ2-1,TRBV7-7
CASSLALQGNTIYF,TGTGCCAGCAGCTTAGCCCTACAGGGAAACACCATATATTTT,NA,NA,TRBJ1-3,TRBV11-2
CASSEVRGPDTEAFF,TGTGCCAGCAGTGAGGTCAGGGGTCCGGACACTGAAGCTTTCTTT,NA,NA,TRBJ1-1,TRBV2
CAWSPDRGPWAPQHF,TGTGCCTGGAGTCCGGACAGGGGGCCTTGGGCGCCCCAGCATTTT,TRBD1,NA,TRBJ1-5,TRBV30
CASSSGDAAGGRRGTEAFF,TGTGCCAGCAGCTCGGGTGATGCCGCAGGGGGCAGACGAGGGACTGAAGCTTTCTTT,TRBD1,NA,TRBJ1-1,TRBV7-2
CASSISGRGIGYTF,TGTGCCAGTAGTATCTCTGGCAGGGGCATCGGCTACACCTTC,NA,NA,TRBJ1-2,TRBV19
CASKSGGDYYEQYF,TGTGCCAGCAAAAGCGGGGGGGATTACTACGAGCAGTACTTC,TRBD2,NA,TRBJ2-7,TRBV28
CASSWTYDTEAFF,TGTGCCAGCAGTTGGACATATGACACTGAAGCTTTCTTT,NA,NA,TRBJ1-1,TRBV2
CASSLGMTGTGTSTDTQYF,TGTGCCAGCAGCTTGGGGATGACCGGGACAGGGACTAGCACAGATACGCAGTATTTT,TRBD1,NA,TRBJ2-3,TRBV5-6
CASSQEWGQETQYF,TGTGCCAGCAGCCAAGAATGGGGACAAGAGACCCAGTACTTC,NA,once,TRBJ2-5,TRBV14
CASSFSRAAEAFF,TGTGCCAGCAGTTTCTCCAGGGCGGCTGAAGCTTTCTTT,NA,NA,TRBJ1-1,TRBV27